The 28 T cell receptor beta chains presented below share a single source sample, sequenced in a study of control samples from healthy donors and cancer patients. The table came from immunoSEQ multiplex PCR; TCRdb's copy has only in-frame clones and leaves some out. The repertoire holds roughly 130,000 clones, around 90% seen once, with 2% to 2.5% in the top ten. Material for sequencing was blood. The source of these receptors is a man in his late teens or twenties in good health.

J is TRBJ1-2 and V is TRBV12-5, with D uncertain. Germline CDR1 LGHNT, CDR2 FRNRAP. This CDR3 has 12 amino acids. V was pared by 6 bases and J by 8 bases, with 13 bases between. Written as DNA, the CDR3 is TGTGCTAGTGGGACACTGCTCGGGGGCTACACCTTC. This translates into CASGTLLGGYTF.

This chain links TRBV24-1 with TRBJ1-1, with a tentative D call TRBD1 (6 bases). Germline assignment: CDR1 KGHDR and CDR2 SFDVKD. The V end lost 7 bases, the J end lost 4 bases, and 12 bases lay between the germline ends. The CDR3 extends over 13 amino acids. The CDR3 coding sequence is TGTGCCACCAGAGGGGGGGATGCCACTGAAGCTTTCTTT. Residues: CATRGGDATEAFF.

The gene calls are TRBV6-5 and TRBJ1-1; D not resolved. This CDR3 spans 13 amino acids. V was clipped by 4 bases and J by 4 bases, with 10 bases between them. Looked up from germline, CDR1 is MNHEY and CDR2 is SVGAGI. Here the CDR3 DNA reads TGTGCCAGCAGTTTGAGGCACAGCACTGAAGCTTTCTTT. Translated: CASSLRHSTEAFF.

The rearrangement joins TRBV11-3 to TRBJ2-1, with D tentatively TRBD2 (5 bases). Germline CDR1 is SGHNT and CDR2 is YENEEA. The CDR3 contains 15 residues. The V gene lost 5 bases and the J gene lost 2 bases, with 13 bases spanning the gap. CDR3 in DNA: TGTGCCAGCAGCAAGAAGCGGTCGGCCTACAATGAGCAGTTCTTC. This codes for CASSKKRSAYNEQFF.

This clone was seen only once. V gene TRBV30 combines with J gene TRBJ2-1; the D gene could be TRBD1 or TRBD2 (6 bases each). CDR1 GTSNPN and CDR2 SVGIG come from the germline V gene (reference sequence). Trimming pared 0 bases from V and 7 bases from J, leaving 10 bases between. The CDR3 extends over 13 amino acids. The CDR3 DNA follows: TGTGCCTGGAGTGTACGGAGGGGGAATGAGCAGTTCTTC. Protein product: CAWSVRRGNEQFF.

This clone was seen at least ten times. This chain links TRBV15 with TRBJ2-5, with unresolved D. This CDR3 has 15 amino acids. The germline CDR1 and CDR2 sequences are LNHNV and YYDKDF (reference sequence). Trimming took 5 bases from V and 1 from J, leaving 14 bases between them. CDR3 DNA: TGTGCCACCAGCCCAACCGCTCCAGGCCAAGAGACCCAGTACTTC. Its translation is CATSPTAPGQETQYF.

The rearrangement links TRBV7-3 to TRBJ2-1; D call uncertain. Germline V gene sequence: CDR1 SGHTA, CDR2 FQGTGA. This CDR3 is 13 amino acids long. V was pared by 2 bases and J by 7 bases, with 9 bases between. CDR3 DNA: TGTGCCAGCAGCTTAGACGGCGTTAATGAGCAGTTCTTC. It codes for CASSLDGVNEQFF.

In regard to this clone: At the DNA level, this CDR3 is encoded by other sequences in the same sample as well. Here the CDR3 reads CASSLGGGTEAFF. In nucleotides, the CDR3 is TGTGCCAGCAGCTTAGGAGGGGGCACTGAAGCTTTCTTT. The V call is TRBV13, the J call TRBJ1-1, with a possible D match to TRBD1 (6 bases). Germline CDR1 PRHDT, CDR2 FYEKMQ (reference sequence). The CDR3 runs 13 residues. Trimming left V 0 bases short and J 4 bases short, with 6 bases between.

V and J are TRBV3-1 (or the pseudogene TRBV3-2) and TRBJ1-6, with D tentatively TRBD1 (6 bases). The CDR3 has 14 residues. CDR1 and CDR2 (germline): LGHDT, YNNKEL (reference sequence). V was trimmed by 8 bases and J by 8 bases, leaving 16 bases between them. CDR3 in amino acids: CASGVAGAYSPLHF. The CDR3 nucleotides read TGTGCCAGCGGGGTAGCAGGGGCGTATTCACCCCTCCACTTT.

The CDR3 protein is CASSPGGVGVYEQYV. The CDR3 DNA reads TGTGCCAGCAGCCCCGGGGGCGTGGGGGTCTACGAGCAGTACGTC. The chain recombines TRBV7-9 with TRBJ2-7; the D call may be TRBD1 or TRBD2 (6 bases each). This CDR3 has 15 residues. Germline lookup yields CDR1 SEHNR and CDR2 FQNEAQ (reference sequence). The germline V and J ends were trimmed by 5 bases and 3 bases, with 17 bases remaining between them.

The gene calls are TRBV19 and TRBJ2-1, with 12 bases matching TRBD1. V shed 5 bases, J shed 8 bases, and the junction held 7 bases outside the gene matches. Germline V gene data show CDR1 as LNHDA and CDR2 as SQIVND (reference sequence). The CDR3 spans 15 residues. This chain's CDR3 is CASSSPGQGADEQFF. The CDR3 region has the DNA TGTGCCAGTAGTTCTCCGGGACAGGGGGCCGATGAGCAGTTCTTC.

The chain employs TRBV7-9 and TRBJ2-7; 9 bases fit TRBD1. V was pared by 5 bases and J by 0 bases, with 5 bases of the junction left unmatched. The CDR3 totals 15 residues. Germline CDR1 is SEHNR and CDR2 is FQNEAQ (reference sequence). CDR3 amino acids: CASSGGQGVSYEQYF. Written as DNA, the CDR3 is TGTGCCAGCAGCGGGGGACAGGGCGTCTCCTACGAGCAGTACTTC. Using reference TRBV7-9 and TRBJ2-7 for the parts outside the CDR3, the full variable domain is DTGVSQNPRHKITKRGQNVTFRCDPISEHNRLYWYRQTLGQGPEFLTYFQNEAQLEKSRLLSDRFSAERPKGSFSTLEIQRTEQGDSAMYLCASSGGQGVSYEQYFGPGTRLTVT.

The chain carries TRBV19 and TRBJ1-5; maybe TRBD1 (6 bases). The CDR3 covers 19 residues. Germline lookup yields CDR1 LNHDA and CDR2 SQIVND (reference sequence). Trimming pared 7 bases from V and 0 bases from J, leaving 25 bases between. Written as DNA, the CDR3 is TGTGCCAGTACCCCTGGGGGCGGATACGGCGGGAATAGCAATCAGCCCCAGCATTTT. This encodes CASTPGGGYGGNSNQPQHF.

This chain connects TRBV28 to TRBJ1-1, with D possibly TRBD1 on 5 matching bases. The CDR3 has 12 amino acids. Trimming stripped 1 base from V and 9 bases from J, with 9 bases between. Germline CDR1 is MDHEN and CDR2 is SYDVKM. CDR3 residues: CASSLSGVQAFF. The CDR3 DNA sequence: TGTGCCAGCAGTTTATCGGGGGTTCAAGCTTTCTTT.

The CDR3 is CASSVGLKGGSSYEQYV. DNA of the CDR3: TGTGCCAGCAGTGTGGGCCTCAAGGGCGGTAGCTCCTACGAGCAGTACGTC. This rearrangement joins TRBV2 to TRBJ2-7; D not certain. The CDR3 contains 17 residues. V shed 4 bases and J shed 0 bases, with 19 bases lying between them. Germline V gives CDR1 SNHLY, CDR2 FYNNEI.

The V call is TRBV5-4, the J call TRBJ2-1; 9 bases are shared with TRBD2. Germline V lookup: CDR1 SGHNT, CDR2 YYREEE (reference sequence). The length of the CDR3 is 16 residues. V gave up 5 bases and J gave up 1 base; unmatched junction bases: 7. The CDR3 sequence: CASRWGGGASYNEQFF. The CDR3 DNA is TGTGCCAGCAGATGGGGCGGGGGGGCGTCCTACAATGAGCAGTTCTTC.

The V and J genes are TRBV6-2 or TRBV6-3 and TRBJ1-5; no reliable D call. The V gene's germline CDR1 is MNHEY and CDR2 SVGEGT. This CDR3 has 16 amino acids. Trimming removed 0 bases from V and 8 bases from J, with 17 bases in between. CDR3 in DNA: TGTGCCAGCAGTTACTCGGGCAGGTCCCTCTGGGAGCCCCAGCATTTT. Translation: CASSYSGRSLWEPQHF.

The CDR3 loop reads CATRRAAGDTEAFF. Written as DNA, the CDR3 is TGTGCCACCCGGAGGGCGGCAGGAGACACTGAAGCTTTCTTT. The V and J genes are TRBV10-3 and TRBJ1-1; no clear D. This CDR3 has 14 amino acids. The germline CDR1 and CDR2 sequences are ENHRY and SYGVKD. Trimming shortened V by 10 bases and J by 3 bases, and 18 bases separated the two germline ends.

This sequence joins TRBV11-3 and TRBJ2-3; no firm D call. The CDR3 loop spans 17 amino acids. Germline CDR1 is SGHNT and CDR2 is YENEEA. The ends were cut back, 2 bases at V and 0 bases at J, with 15 bases in the middle. DNA for the CDR3: TGTGCCAGCAGCTTACTCCGAGCGCAAGCTAGCACAGATACGCAGTATTTT. Translating it yields CASSLLRAQASTDTQYF.

The V gene is TRBV28, the J gene TRBJ2-4; D is possibly TRBD1 (5 bases). The CDR3 is 16 residues long. V was pared by 2 bases and J by 0 bases, with 11 bases between. CDR1 and CDR2 (germline): MDHEN, SYDVKM. CDR3 sequence reads: CASSLGAILAKNIQYF. In DNA, the CDR3 is TGTGCCAGCAGTTTAGGGGCCATACTAGCCAAAAACATTCAGTACTTC.

This chain connects TRBV9 to TRBJ1-6; 11 bases line up with TRBD1. V shed 7 bases, J shed 10 bases, and the junction held 10 bases outside the gene matches. CDR1 and CDR2 (germline): SGDLS, YYNGEE. The length of the CDR3 is 15 residues. The CDR3 region has the DNA TGTGCCAGCGGAGGGGGGACAGGGGGAGAGTCACCCCTCCACTTT. As protein: CASGGGTGGESPLHF.

The genes are TRBV6-5 and TRBJ2-7; maybe TRBD2 (6 bases). Trimming removed 2 bases at V and 3 bases at J, with 11 bases between. CDR1 MNHEY and CDR2 SVGAGI come from the germline V gene. CDR3 size: 14 residues. CDR3 region: CASSYAPGDYEQYF. CDR3 bases: TGTGCCAGCAGTTACGCCCCGGGGGACTACGAGCAGTACTTC.

V and J are TRBV19 and TRBJ1-6; D is uncertain. The CDR3 is 15 amino acids. V was shortened by 3 bases and J by 2 bases, with 8 bases between the two germline ends. Germline V gene sequence: CDR1 LNHDA, CDR2 SQIVND (reference sequence). In nucleotides, the CDR3 is TGTGCCAGTAGTATTAACGCAGCCTATAATTCACCCCTCCACTTT. Its translation: CASSINAAYNSPLHF.

The chain recombines TRBV25-1 with TRBJ2-5; 9 bases map to TRBD1. The germline gives CDR1 MGHDK, CDR2 SYGVNS. The CDR3 has 16 residues. V lost 8 bases and J lost 2; bases outside the gene matches: 12. The CDR3 is CASGEPGQGNQETQYF. The CDR3 DNA is TGTGCCAGCGGAGAACCGGGACAGGGTAATCAAGAGACCCAGTACTTC.

The chain combines TRBV2 with TRBJ2-7; TRBD2 might be the D (6 bases). Germline V gives CDR1 SNHLY, CDR2 FYNNEI. The V end lost 6 bases, the J end lost 3 bases, and 12 bases lay between the germline ends. This CDR3 is built from 13 residues. Here the CDR3 reads CASRGVEGYEQYV. DNA of the CDR3: TGTGCCAGCAGAGGAGTGGAGGGCTACGAGCAGTACGTC.

V and J are TRBV6-5 and TRBJ1-5; 8 bases are shared with TRBD1. The CDR3 loop spans 16 amino acids. Germline CDR1 is MNHEY and CDR2 is SVGAGI. Trimming cost V 0 bases and J 3 bases; bases outside gene matches: 4. The CDR3 DNA sequence: TGTGCCAGCAGTTACTCGAAGACAGGGGACAATCAGCCCCAGCATTTT. Amino acid sequence: CASSYSKTGDNQPQHF.

This rearrangement joins TRBV7-9 to TRBJ1-2; D is undetermined. Deletions cut 1 base from V and 0 bases from J, with 6 bases between. This CDR3 is built from 14 residues. The germline CDR1 and CDR2 sequences are SEHNR and FQNEAQ (reference sequence). The CDR3 reads CASSLGGANYGYTF. In DNA form, the CDR3 reads TGTGCCAGCAGCTTAGGGGGAGCTAACTATGGCTACACCTTC.

This chain connects TRBV4-1 to TRBJ1-5; D call uncertain. The germline CDR1 and CDR2 sequences are MGHRA and YSYEKL. This CDR3 is built from 15 residues. The V end lost 1 base, the J end lost 6 bases, and 13 bases lay between the germline ends. CDR3 sequence reads: CASSQVDFWGQPQHF. CDR3 DNA: TGCGCCAGCAGCCAAGTGGACTTTTGGGGTCAGCCCCAGCATTTT.